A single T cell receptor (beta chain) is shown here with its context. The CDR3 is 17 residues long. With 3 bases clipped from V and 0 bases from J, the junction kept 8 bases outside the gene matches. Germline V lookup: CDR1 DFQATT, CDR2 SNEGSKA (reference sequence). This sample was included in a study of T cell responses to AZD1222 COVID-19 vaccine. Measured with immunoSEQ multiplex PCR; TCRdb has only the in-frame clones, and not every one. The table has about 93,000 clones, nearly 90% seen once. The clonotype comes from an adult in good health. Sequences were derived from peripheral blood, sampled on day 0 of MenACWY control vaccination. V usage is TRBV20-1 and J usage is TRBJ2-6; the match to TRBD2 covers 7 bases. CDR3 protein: CSASSLRDYSGANVLTF. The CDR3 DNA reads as TGCAGTGCTAGTAGTCTAAGGGACTACTCTGGGGCCAACGTCCTGACTTTC.